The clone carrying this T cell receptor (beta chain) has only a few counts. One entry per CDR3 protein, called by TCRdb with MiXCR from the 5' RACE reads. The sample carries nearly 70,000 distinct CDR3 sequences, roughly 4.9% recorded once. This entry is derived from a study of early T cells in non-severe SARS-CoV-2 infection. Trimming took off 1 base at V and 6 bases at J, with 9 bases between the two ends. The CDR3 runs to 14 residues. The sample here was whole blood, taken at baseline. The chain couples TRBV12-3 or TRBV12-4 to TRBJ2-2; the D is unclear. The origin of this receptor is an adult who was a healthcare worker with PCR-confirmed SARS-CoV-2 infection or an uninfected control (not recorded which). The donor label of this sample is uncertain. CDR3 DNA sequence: TGTGCCAGCAGTTTAGTACTAACACCCGGGGAGCTGTTTTTT. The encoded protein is CASSLVLTPGELFF.